The rows below give T cell receptor beta chains drawn from one sample of a study of T cell responses to AZD1222 COVID-19 vaccine. Repertoires were generated with immunoSEQ multiplex PCR, while TCRdb's copy carries only in-frame clones and drops some. The repertoire holds fewer than 150,000 clones, with around 90% as singletons. Sample: peripheral blood, taken 28 days after the second AZD1222 dose. Every receptor here comes from an adult who received the AZD1222 COVID-19 vaccine. Both conserved end residues are part of each CDR3. A D gene is named only where the DNA matches it firmly. Expanded clones are given a class, and other clones once, few, many or no size at all.

CDR3aa,CDR3nt,abundance,d_gene,j_gene,v_gene
CASSSTSGGLETQYF,TGTGCCAGCAGCTCGACTAGCGGGGGCCTAGAGACCCAGTACTTC,-,TRBD2,TRBJ2-5,TRBV7-6
CASSGNTDTQYF,TGTGCCAGCAGCGGGAACACAGATACGCAGTATTTT,few,-,TRBJ2-3,TRBV9
CASSDSASGYNEQFF,TGTGCCAGCAGTGACTCCGCTAGCGGATACAATGAGCAGTTCTTC,-,TRBD2,TRBJ2-1,TRBV6-4
CASSYSRQYSNQPQHF,TGTGCCAGCAGTTACTCGAGACAGTATAGCAATCAGCCCCAGCATTTT,-,-,TRBJ1-5,TRBV6-5
CASRNIRTGRPSYGYTF,TGTGCCAGCAGAAATATTCGGACAGGCCGACCTAGCTATGGCTACACCTTC,-,TRBD1,TRBJ1-2,TRBV27
CSAPEAFF,TGCAGTGCCCCTGAAGCTTTCTTT,few,-,TRBJ1-1,TRBV20-1
CASRDSRRIYEQYF,TGTGCCAGCAGGGATAGTCGTCGGATCTACGAGCAGTACTTC,once,-,TRBJ2-7,TRBV28
CASSGLNTEAFF,TGTGCCAGCAGCGGGCTAAACACTGAAGCTTTCTTT,-,-,TRBJ1-1,TRBV5-5
CAIKHRDRELWAYEQYF,TGTGCCATCAAACACCGGGACAGGGAGCTTTGGGCCTACGAGCAGTACTTC,-,-,TRBJ2-7,TRBV12-1
CASSLTTTQTFNYGYTF,TGTGCCAGCAGTCTAACGACGACTCAGACTTTTAACTATGGCTACACCTTC,-,-,TRBJ1-2,TRBV6-2/TRBV6-3
CASSLSLGTGNTIYF,TGTGCCAGCAGTTTATCCCTAGGGACTGGAAACACCATATATTTT,-,-,TRBJ1-3,TRBV27
CASSQEPQGGTDTQYF,TGCGCCAGCAGCCAAGAACCACAGGGAGGCACAGATACGCAGTATTTT,-,-,TRBJ2-3,TRBV4-3
CASSLGTVINSPLHF,TGTGCCAGCAGCTTAGGGACAGTCATTAATTCACCCCTCCACTTT,-,-,TRBJ1-6,TRBV7-2
CASSVSGNSGANVLTF,TGTGCCAGCAGCGTATCGGGAAACTCTGGGGCCAACGTCCTGACTTTC,-,-,TRBJ2-6,TRBV9
CASSLGGAEAFF,TGTGCCAGCAGCTTAGGGGGGGCTGAAGCTTTCTTT,-,-,TRBJ1-1,TRBV7-8
CASSEINGRGGNTEAFF,TGCGCCAGCAGTGAGATAAATGGACGGGGAGGGAACACTGAAGCTTTCTTT,once,-,TRBJ1-1,TRBV10-1
CASSLRQNTEAFF,TGTGCCAGCAGCTTGCGCCAGAACACTGAAGCTTTCTTT,-,-,TRBJ1-1,TRBV7-6
CASSVVGGLDEQYF,TGTGCCAGCAGCGTAGTGGGGGGGCTGGACGAGCAGTACTTC,-,-,TRBJ2-7,TRBV9
CSVEGGTGNTIYF,TGCAGCGTTGAAGGGGGGACTGGAAACACCATATATTTT,-,-,TRBJ1-3,TRBV29-1
CASKRDRGSSNEQYF,TGTGCCAGCAAACGGGACAGAGGCTCTTCTAACGAGCAGTACTTC,-,TRBD1,TRBJ2-7,TRBV5-4
CASSLMRGTGLSYGYTF,TGTGCCAGCAGTTTAATGAGGGGTACAGGGTTGAGCTATGGCTACACCTTC,-,-,TRBJ1-2,TRBV27
CASSQEGPGGGYTF,TGTGCCAGCAGCCAAGAGGGCCCTGGGGGAGGCTACACCTTC,-,-,TRBJ1-2,TRBV3-1/TRBV3-2
CASSKNQKPGDTQYF,TGTGCCAGCAGCAAAAACCAGAAACCGGGAGATACGCAGTATTTT,-,-,TRBJ2-3,TRBV11-3
CASSPLPGPQETQYF,TGTGCCAGTAGTCCTCTCCCGGGACCACAAGAGACCCAGTACTTC,-,-,TRBJ2-5,TRBV19
CASSRKGGGAFDEQFF,TGTGCCAGCAGCCGGAAGGGCGGGGGGGCGTTCGATGAGCAGTTCTTC,-,TRBD2,TRBJ2-1,TRBV4-2
CASTRSGGLQDTQYF,TGTGCCAGCACCCGTAGCGGGGGACTACAAGATACGCAGTATTTT,-,TRBD2,TRBJ2-3,TRBV5-4
CASSTGGQQETQYF,TGTGCCAGCAGCACGGGGGGGCAACAAGAGACCCAGTACTTC,-,TRBD2,TRBJ2-5,TRBV6-5
CASSYTGTNEKLFF,TGTGCCAGCAGCTATACAGGGACTAATGAAAAACTGTTTTTT,-,-,TRBJ1-4,TRBV27